This passage covers 24 T cell receptor beta chains from one sample sequenced in a study of cytomegalovirus exposure and HLA in healthy donors. The primer mix had 60 Vbeta and 13 Jbeta primers. This table comes from immunoSEQ multiplex PCR, and its TCRdb copy is limited to in-frame clones, with some not included. Recorded for this sample: 55,000 to 85,000 clones. The material sequenced was PBMCs. These receptors all stem from a female donor in good health and CMV-seropositive.

The rearrangement uses TRBV19 and TRBJ2-7; 8 nucleotides line up with TRBD1. V was clipped by 6 bases and J by 4 bases; unmatched bases: 8. Germline assignment: CDR1 LNHDA and CDR2 SQIVND (reference sequence). The CDR3 consists of 14 residues. This chain's CDR3 is CASRTGQGAYEQYF. CDR3 sequence (DNA): TGTGCCAGTAGAACTGGACAGGGTGCGTACGAGCAGTACTTC.

This chain uses TRBV4-3 with TRBJ2-3, with TRBD2 identical over 8 bases. From germline, CDR1 is LGHNA and CDR2 YSLEER. Trimming removed 2 bases from V and 2 bases from J; junction bases left unmatched: 12. The CDR3 contains 18 residues. CDR3 residues: CASSQRAAGALNTDTQYF. The CDR3 DNA reads TGCGCCAGCAGCCAAAGAGCAGCGGGGGCGCTCAACACAGATACGCAGTATTTT.

Of note for this clone: Relative to the germline gene, one junction end is altered; a read error may explain this. The rearrangement links TRBV7-7 to TRBJ1-2, with 8 bases that match TRBD1. From germline, CDR1 is SSHAT and CDR2 FNYEAQ (reference sequence). There are 15 residues in the CDR3. CDR3 DNA: TGTGCTAGCAGCCCCAAGGGACAGGAAAACTATGGCTACACCTTC. Protein sequence: CASSPKGQENYGYTF.

The J gene is TRBJ1-2, the V gene TRBV10-3; D gene uncertain. Trimming left V 3 bases short and J 7 bases short, with 15 bases between. In germline, CDR1 is ENHRY, CDR2 SYGVKD. This CDR3 region has 14 residues. The CDR3 DNA reads as TGTGCCATCAGTGAAGGAGGCAGCTCGGTTGGCTACACCTTC. Its translation is CAISEGGSSVGYTF.

The chain links TRBV5-1 to TRBJ2-1; D not resolved. Germline CDR1 is SGHRS and CDR2 is YFSETQ. This CDR3 is built from 15 residues. The V end lost 0 bases, the J end lost 5 bases, and 12 bases lay between the germline ends. This CDR3 is CASSLGRSPDNEQFF. The CDR3, as DNA: TGCGCCAGCAGCTTGGGCCGGTCTCCCGACAATGAGCAGTTCTTC.

This chain joins TRBV19 and TRBJ2-4; D remains ambiguous. With 5 bases removed from V and 3 bases from J, the gap between germline ends came to 11 bases. The CDR3 consists of 14 residues. Germline CDR1 LNHDA, CDR2 SQIVND (reference sequence). CDR3 bases: TGTGCCAGTAGTCCGACGGCGGACAAAAACATTCAGTACTTC. Protein product: CASSPTADKNIQYF.

The rearrangement uses TRBV5-6 and TRBJ2-3, with 7 bases identical to TRBD2. The CDR3 runs 16 residues. Germline CDR1 is SGHDT and CDR2 is YYEEEE. V was clipped by 0 bases and J by 4 bases; unmatched bases: 8. CDR3 sequence: CASSLARGGGADTQYF. The CDR3 DNA reads TGTGCCAGCAGCTTGGCTCGCGGGGGTGGTGCAGATACGCAGTATTTT.

This chain connects TRBV6-5 to TRBJ1-1, with D possibly TRBD1 on 5 matching bases. Trimming pared 2 bases from V and 1 base from J, leaving 14 bases between. Germline V gene data show CDR1 as MNHEY and CDR2 as SVGAGI. This CDR3 region has 16 residues. The CDR3 sequence is CASSYGGGIPNTEAFF. The CDR3 region has the DNA TGTGCCAGCAGTTACGGCGGGGGGATCCCGAACACTGAAGCTTTCTTT.

The V gene is TRBV10-3, the J gene TRBJ1-6; TRBD1 aligns across 9 bases. The J segment lost 6 bases and the V segment lost 6 bases, leaving 3 bases of the junction unmatched. Germline V gene lookup returns CDR1 ENHRY and CDR2 SYGVKD. CDR3 size: 14 residues. The CDR3 nucleotides are TGTGCCATCAGCCCGGGACAGGGTAATTCACCCCTCCACTTT. It encodes CAISPGQGNSPLHF.

The rearrangement links TRBV19 to TRBJ2-3; 10 positions match TRBD1. CDR1 and CDR2 from the germline V gene are LNHDA and SQIVND (reference sequence). V was clipped by 6 bases and J by 5 bases; unmatched bases: 11. This CDR3 contains 16 residues. CDR3 DNA: TGTGCCAGTAGCCTCGCTCCGGGACAGGGGATAGATACGCAGTATTTT. This sequence encodes CASSLAPGQGIDTQYF.

The chain has TRBV5-1 and TRBJ1-3; 8 bases agree with TRBD1. V was pared by 4 bases and J by 2 bases, with 11 bases of the junction left unmatched. CDR3 length: 17 residues. In germline, CDR1 is SGHRS, CDR2 YFSETQ. Here the CDR3 DNA reads TGCGCCAGCAGCCCGGCCCCACAGGGGGGACCTGGAAACACCATATATTTT. It yields the protein CASSPAPQGGPGNTIYF.

Here the CDR3 reads CSANLRDRLSNQPQHF. The CDR3 DNA reads as TGCAGCGCCAACCTCCGGGACAGGTTAAGCAATCAGCCCCAGCATTTT. The V gene is TRBV29-1, the J gene TRBJ1-5; 8 bases agree with TRBD1. CDR3 length: 16 amino acids. The ends lost 7 bases at V and 1 base at J; junction bases unmatched: 12. CDR1 and CDR2 from the germline V gene are SQVTM and ANQGSEA.

The chain couples TRBV7-9 to TRBJ1-4; 7 bases are a match to TRBD1. With V trimmed by 5 bases and J by 0 bases, 3 bases remained unmatched. The CDR3 contains 15 residues. The germline V gene encodes CDR1 SEHNR and CDR2 FQNEAQ (reference sequence). CDR3 region: CASSGTAATNEKLFF. In nucleotides, the CDR3 is TGTGCCAGCAGCGGGACAGCCGCAACTAATGAAAAACTGTTTTTT.

V and J are TRBV7-6 and TRBJ2-1, with D possibly matching TRBD2 (7 bases). Deletions cut 0 bases from V and 6 bases from J, with 9 bases between. The germline V gene encodes CDR1 SGHVS and CDR2 FNYEAQ. The CDR3 sequence is 14 residues long. The CDR3 DNA reads TGTGCCAGCAGCTTAGCGGGAGGGGGCAATGAGCAGTTCTTC. As protein: CASSLAGGGNEQFF.

This sequence joins TRBV29-1 and TRBJ1-2, with D unclear. Germline values: CDR1 SQVTM, CDR2 ANQGSEA. V dropped 7 bases and J dropped 0 bases, with 21 bases sitting between them. The CDR3 runs to 16 residues. The CDR3 protein is CSAGGGAYKANYGYTF. CDR3 bases: TGCAGCGCCGGAGGTGGCGCGTACAAGGCTAACTATGGCTACACCTTC.

V is TRBV9 and J is TRBJ2-1; D is unresolved. Deletions cut 1 base from V and 9 bases from J, with 8 bases between. CDR3 length equals 12 residues. CDR1 SGDLS and CDR2 YYNGEE come from the germline V gene. The CDR3 region has the DNA TGTGCCAGCAGCGTAACTTGGAGTGAGCAGTTCTTC. It encodes CASSVTWSEQFF.

V usage is TRBV4-1 and J usage is TRBJ2-7; 7 nucleotides align to TRBD2. This CDR3 comprises 14 residues. The germline V gene has CDR1 MGHRA and CDR2 YSYEKL. Trimming at V came to 1 base and at J to 8 bases, leaving 8 bases not matched to a gene. In DNA form, the CDR3 reads TGCGCCAGCAGCCAAGGACTCCAAGCGGGGAAGCAGTACTTC. This codes for CASSQGLQAGKQYF.

V and J are TRBV4-1 and TRBJ2-1, with D hard to call. The V end was cut by 0 bases, the J end by 0 bases, with 6 bases between. The CDR3 extends over 15 amino acids. In germline, CDR1 is MGHRA, CDR2 YSYEKL. As DNA, the CDR3 is TGCGCCAGCAGCCAAGACGGAGTCTCCTACAATGAGCAGTTCTTC. Its protein product is CASSQDGVSYNEQFF.

The chain carries TRBV5-4 and TRBJ1-1; 8 nucleotides agree with TRBD1. This CDR3 is built from 15 residues. V gave up 3 bases and J gave up 0 bases; unmatched junction bases: 4. Per the germline V gene, CDR1 is SGHNT and CDR2 is YYREEE (reference sequence). CDR3 residues: CASSSRTGLNTEAFF. As DNA, the CDR3 is TGTGCCAGCAGCTCGAGGACAGGGTTGAACACTGAAGCTTTCTTT.

The V and J genes are TRBV27 and TRBJ2-1, with 8 bases aligning to TRBD2. The V gene end was trimmed by 2 bases and the J gene end by 4 bases; junction bases not matched to a gene: 7. The CDR3 sequence is 16 residues long. Germline V CDR1 and CDR2: MNHEY, SMNVEV (reference sequence). DNA of the CDR3: TGTGCCAGCAGTTTACGGCGACTAGCGTCGTACAATGAGCAGTTCTTC. Amino acids: CASSLRRLASYNEQFF.

The genes are TRBV5-1 and TRBJ2-7; D is perhaps TRBD2 (6 bases). The CDR3 runs to 16 residues. Between the trimmed V and J ends, which lost 1 base and 2 bases, there was a span of 16 bases. Germline V gives CDR1 SGHRS, CDR2 YFSETQ. Here the CDR3 DNA reads TGCGCCAGCAGCTTGAAAAGCGGGCAGATCGCCTACGAGCAGTACTTC. Translating it yields CASSLKSGQIAYEQYF.

The chain recombines TRBV29-1 with TRBJ2-2, with D perhaps matching TRBD2 (6 bases). Trimming left V 4 bases short and J 6 bases short, with 9 bases between. Germline CDR1 and CDR2: SQVTM and ANQGSEA. This CDR3 spans 12 amino acids. The CDR3 DNA is TGCAGCGTTGTTGGAGGGGCCGGGGAGCTGTTTTTT. This encodes CSVVGGAGELFF.

V gene TRBV6-1 combines with J gene TRBJ1-2, with D uncertain. Trimming removed 2 bases from V and 4 bases from J, with 11 bases in between. Per germline, CDR1 MNHNS and CDR2 SASEGT. The CDR3 is made up of 14 amino acids. The CDR3 nucleotides are TGTGCCAGCAGTGAACCAGGTCTGGTCTATGGCTACACCTTC. This codes for CASSEPGLVYGYTF.

CDR3 protein: CASSVVSQAGGGHTDTQYF. The CDR3 DNA reads as TGTGCCAGCAGCGTAGTCAGTCAAGCGGGGGGTGGGCACACAGATACGCAGTATTTT. V is TRBV9 and J is TRBJ2-3, with TRBD2 identical over 9 bases. V shed 0 bases and J 2 bases; nucleotides not matched to a gene: 13. This CDR3 contains 19 residues. The germline V gene has CDR1 SGDLS and CDR2 YYNGEE.